Below, 14 T cell receptor beta chains from the same sample are listed, as sequenced in a study of control samples from healthy donors and cancer patients. Method: immunoSEQ multiplex PCR; TCRdb's copy keeps in-frame clones and lacks some. The table lists 150,000 to 200,000 clones, about 90% of them singletons. Sequenced: blood. These receptors were collected from a woman in her 40s in good health.

The V and J genes are TRBV21-1 and TRBJ2-2. TRBV21-1 is tagged as a pseudogene. The CDR3 totals 16 residues. This CDR3 reads CASSKAVKKNTGELFF. The CDR3 bases are TGTGCCAGCAGCAAAGCGGTAAAGAAAAACACCGGGGAGCTGTTTTTT.

The chain carries TRBV12-3 or TRBV12-4 and TRBJ1-2; weak D call: TRBD1 (5 bases). The ends were cut back, 7 bases at V and 0 bases at J, with 6 bases in the middle. There are 12 residues in the CDR3. The CDR3 loop is CASIQANYGYTF. The CDR3 region has the DNA TGTGCCAGCATACAGGCTAACTATGGCTACACCTTC.

CDR3: CASRDTTSSGQYF. The CDR3 nucleotides are TGCGCCAGCAGGGACACCACCTCCTCCGGGCAGTACTTC. The chain is built from TRBV5-1 and TRBJ2-7, with a tentative D call TRBD1 (5 bases). The CDR3 consists of 13 residues. Deletions cut 5 bases from V and 9 bases from J, with 18 bases between. Looked up from germline, CDR1 is SGHRS and CDR2 is YFSETQ.

This chain joins TRBV19 and TRBJ2-1; 10 nucleotides agree with TRBD2. Germline V CDR1 and CDR2: LNHDA, SQIVND (reference sequence). This CDR3 has 16 amino acids. The V gene end was trimmed by 0 bases and the J gene end by 12 bases; junction bases not matched to a gene: 11. CDR3 DNA sequence: TGTGCCAGTAGTATAGATGCGGCTAGCGGGGGAAGCGCGCAGTTCTTC. As protein: CASSIDAASGGSAQFF.

The gene calls are TRBV5-1 and TRBJ2-6, with a tentative D call TRBD2 (5 bases). The CDR3 is 17 residues long. CDR1 is SGHRS, CDR2 YFSETQ, per germline. V gave up 0 bases and J gave up 0 bases, with 10 bases separating them. In nucleotides, the CDR3 is TGCGCCAGCAGCTTGGGACTACCCTCCTCTGGGGCCAACGTCCTGACTTTC. Encoded protein: CASSLGLPSSGANVLTF.

The genes are TRBV12-3 or TRBV12-4 and TRBJ2-7; 8 nucleotides line up with TRBD1. The CDR3 has 13 amino acids. Trimming took 6 bases from V and 5 from J; bases not matched to a gene: 6. CDR3 residues: CASRWDRWNEQYF. In DNA form, the CDR3 reads TGTGCCAGCAGATGGGACAGGTGGAACGAGCAGTACTTC.

The chain combines TRBV19 with TRBJ2-1; 7 bases are a match to TRBD1. The junction had 12 bases not matched to a gene; V was cut back by 5 bases and J by 5 bases. This CDR3 has 16 residues. Germline V gene sequence: CDR1 LNHDA, CDR2 SQIVND (reference sequence). CDR3 protein: CASSSTGTAVNNEQFF. DNA for the CDR3: TGTGCCAGTAGTTCTACCGGGACAGCCGTTAACAATGAGCAGTTCTTC.

The CDR3 reads CASSQVKTGFGQPQHF. The CDR3 DNA reads TGCGCCAGCAGTCAGGTTAAAACAGGGTTCGGTCAGCCCCAGCATTTT. The rearrangement joins TRBV23-1 to TRBJ1-5; tentatively, D is TRBD1 (6 bases). TRBV23-1 is known as an ORF, though its function is uncertain. There are 16 residues in the CDR3. The V end lost 3 bases, the J end lost 6 bases, and 18 bases lay between the germline ends.

CDR3 region: CASSPFGGGASNEQFF. CDR3 DNA: TGTGCCAGCTCACCTTTCGGCGGGGGGGCAAGCAATGAGCAGTTCTTC. This rearrangement joins TRBV18 to TRBJ2-1, with 9 bases fitting TRBD2. The germline V gene has CDR1 KGHSH and CDR2 LQKENI. The CDR3 extends over 16 amino acids. Trimming removed 3 bases from V and 6 bases from J; junction bases left unmatched: 9.

This chain links TRBV19 with TRBJ1-1; D remains ambiguous. CDR3 length: 12 residues. Germline V gene data show CDR1 as LNHDA and CDR2 as SQIVND (reference sequence). V lost 5 bases to trimming and J lost 4 bases, with 8 bases between them. The CDR3 reads CASSWVGTEAFF. CDR3 coding DNA: TGTGCCAGTAGTTGGGTAGGCACTGAAGCTTTCTTT.

The rearrangement links TRBV6-4 to TRBJ1-1, with D possibly being TRBD1 (6 bases). This CDR3 is 14 amino acids long. V lost 4 bases, J lost 7 bases, and 16 bases lay in between. CDR1 MRHNA and CDR2 SNTAGT come from the germline V gene. CDR3 in amino acids: CASSAVTGSSEAFF. The CDR3 nucleotides read TGTGCCAGCAGTGCAGTCACAGGGTCGAGTGAAGCTTTCTTT.

The rearrangement links TRBV3-1 (or the pseudogene TRBV3-2) to TRBJ1-5, with no clear D. Germline V gives CDR1 LGHDT, CDR2 YNNKEL (reference sequence). The CDR3 runs 14 residues. V shed 5 bases and J shed 7 bases, with 15 bases lying between them. The CDR3 region is CASSGVGQGQPQHF. DNA for the CDR3: TGTGCCAGCAGCGGGGTAGGGCAAGGGCAGCCCCAGCATTTT.

V gene TRBV14 combines with J gene TRBJ1-2; the match to TRBD1 covers 7 bases. CDR1 SGHDN and CDR2 FVKESK come from the germline V gene. This CDR3 has 16 residues. Germline trimming cut 1 base from V and 6 bases from J; bases unmatched to any gene: 11. CDR3 sequence: CASSQAATGVYDGYTF. CDR3 in DNA: TGTGCCAGCAGCCAAGCGGCCACAGGGGTATATGATGGCTACACCTTC.

This chain joins TRBV2 and TRBJ2-5; the match to TRBD1 covers 8 bases. J was trimmed by 4 bases and V by 2 bases; bases with no gene match: 9. The V gene's germline CDR1 is SNHLY and CDR2 FYNNEI. The CDR3 runs 16 residues. CDR3 DNA sequence: TGTGCCAGCAGTGAAATAGCGGCAGGGGGCTTAGAGACCCAGTACTTC. This encodes CASSEIAAGGLETQYF.